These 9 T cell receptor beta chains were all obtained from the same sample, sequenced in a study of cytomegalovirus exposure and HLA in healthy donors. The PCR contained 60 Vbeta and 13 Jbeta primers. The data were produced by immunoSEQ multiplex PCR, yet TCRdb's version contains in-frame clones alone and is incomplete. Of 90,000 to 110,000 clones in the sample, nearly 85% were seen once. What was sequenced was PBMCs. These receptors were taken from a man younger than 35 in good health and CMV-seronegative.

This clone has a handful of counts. CDR3 bases: TGTGCCAGCAGCTTAGTTTTGAGACAGGGAAGTGGAACTGAAGCTTTCTTT. This codes for CASSLVLRQGSGTEAFF. The genes are TRBV11-3 and TRBJ1-1; 7 bases line up with TRBD1. CDR1 and CDR2 from the germline V gene are SGHNT and YENEEA. Unmatched junction bases numbered 13, after V lost 1 base and J lost 5 bases. The CDR3 extends over 17 amino acids.

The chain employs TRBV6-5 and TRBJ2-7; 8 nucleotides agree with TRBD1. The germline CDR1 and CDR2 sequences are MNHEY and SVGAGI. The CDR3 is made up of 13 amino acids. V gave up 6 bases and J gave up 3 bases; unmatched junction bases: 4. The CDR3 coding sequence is TGTGCCAGCAGCTTAGACAGGGGCTACGAGCAGTACTTC. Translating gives CASSLDRGYEQYF.

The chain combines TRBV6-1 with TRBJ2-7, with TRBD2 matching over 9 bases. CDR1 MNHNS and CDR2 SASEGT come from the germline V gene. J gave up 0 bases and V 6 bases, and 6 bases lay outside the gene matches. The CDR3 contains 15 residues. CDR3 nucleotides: TGTGCCAGCAGGTCTAGCGGGATACTCTCCTACGAGCAGTACTTC. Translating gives CASRSSGILSYEQYF.

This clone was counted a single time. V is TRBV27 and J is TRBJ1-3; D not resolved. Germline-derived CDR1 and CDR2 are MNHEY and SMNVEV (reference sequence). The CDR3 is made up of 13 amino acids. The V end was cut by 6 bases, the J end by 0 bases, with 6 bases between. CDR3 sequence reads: CASRRSSGNTIYF. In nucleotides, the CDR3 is TGTGCCAGCAGGCGGAGCTCTGGAAACACCATATATTTT.

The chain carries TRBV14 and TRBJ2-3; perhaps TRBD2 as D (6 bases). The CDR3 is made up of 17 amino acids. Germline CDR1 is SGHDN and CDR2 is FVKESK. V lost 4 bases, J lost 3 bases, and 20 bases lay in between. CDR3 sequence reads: CASSPFRGSLGTDTQYF. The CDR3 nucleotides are TGTGCCAGCAGCCCCTTTCGGGGGTCCCTGGGGACAGATACGCAGTATTTT.

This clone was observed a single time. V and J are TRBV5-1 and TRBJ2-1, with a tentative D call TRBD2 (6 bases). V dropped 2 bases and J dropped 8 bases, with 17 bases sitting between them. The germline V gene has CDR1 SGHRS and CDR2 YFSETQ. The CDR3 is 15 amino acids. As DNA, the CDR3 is TGCGCCAGCAGCTTAAGACTAGGCGTTCGCCATGAGCAGTTCTTC. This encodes CASSLRLGVRHEQFF. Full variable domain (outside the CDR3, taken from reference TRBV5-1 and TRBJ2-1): KAGVTQTPRYLIKTRGQQVTLSCSPISGHRSVSWYQQTPGQGLQFLFEYFSETQRNKGNFPGRFSGRQFSNSRSEMNVSTLELGDSALYLCASSLRLGVRHEQFFGPGTRLTVL.

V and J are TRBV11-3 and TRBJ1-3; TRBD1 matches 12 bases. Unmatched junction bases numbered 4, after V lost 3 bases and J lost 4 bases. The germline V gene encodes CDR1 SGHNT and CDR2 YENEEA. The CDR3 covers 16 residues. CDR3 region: CASSLGQGASGNTIYF. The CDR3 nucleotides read TGTGCCAGCAGCTTGGGACAGGGGGCGTCGGGAAACACCATATATTTT.

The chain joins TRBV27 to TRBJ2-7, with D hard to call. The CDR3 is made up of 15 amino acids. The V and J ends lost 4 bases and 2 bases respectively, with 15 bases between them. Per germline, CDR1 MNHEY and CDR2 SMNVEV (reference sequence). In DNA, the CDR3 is TGTGCCAGCAGTTCCTTTCCTGGGCGAGCCTACGAGCAGTACTTC. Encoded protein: CASSSFPGRAYEQYF.

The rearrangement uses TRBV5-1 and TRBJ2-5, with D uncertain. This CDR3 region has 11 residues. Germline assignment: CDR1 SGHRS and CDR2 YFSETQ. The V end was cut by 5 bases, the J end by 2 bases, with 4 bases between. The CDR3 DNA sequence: TGCGCCAGCAGAGAGCAAGAGACCCAGTACTTC. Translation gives CASREQETQYF.